The clone carrying this T cell receptor (beta chain) has only a few counts. Antigen: not known. The record originates from a study of early T cells in non-severe SARS-CoV-2 infection. About the study: RNA in bulk from unsorted whole blood was sequenced, and chains were unpaired. Overall study findings and caveats: Matches to VDJdb favored anti-spike CD8 responses and missed private and CD4 specificities.

The TCR library protocol was used to attach unique molecular identifiers. These identifiers were attached to individual cDNA molecules. MiXCR, applied by TCRdb to the 5' RACE reads, yields one record per CDR3 protein. The repertoire holds about 48,000 distinct CDR3 sequences, with 7% to 8% as singletons. The CDR3 is 15 residues long. V lost 2 bases, J lost 1 base, and 11 bases lay in between. Germline V gene data show CDR1 as SEHNR and CDR2 as FQNEAQ (reference sequence). This TCR was recovered from an adult who was a healthcare worker with PCR-confirmed SARS-CoV-2 infection or an uninfected control (not recorded which). The chain has TRBV7-9 and TRBJ2-5, with D possibly called TRBD1 or TRBD2 (5 bases each). The sample consisted of whole blood. CDR3 sequence reads: CASSLIPGLQETQYF. The DNA for the CDR3 is TGTGCCAGCAGCTTAATACCGGGGCTCCAAGAGACCCAGTACTTC. Full variable domain (outside the CDR3, taken from reference TRBV7-9 and TRBJ2-5): DTGVSQNPRHKITKRGQNVTFRCDPISEHNRLYWYRQTLGQGPEFLTYFQNEAQLEKSRLLSDRFSAERPKGSFSTLEIQRTEQGDSAMYLCASSLIPGLQETQYFGPGTRLLVL.